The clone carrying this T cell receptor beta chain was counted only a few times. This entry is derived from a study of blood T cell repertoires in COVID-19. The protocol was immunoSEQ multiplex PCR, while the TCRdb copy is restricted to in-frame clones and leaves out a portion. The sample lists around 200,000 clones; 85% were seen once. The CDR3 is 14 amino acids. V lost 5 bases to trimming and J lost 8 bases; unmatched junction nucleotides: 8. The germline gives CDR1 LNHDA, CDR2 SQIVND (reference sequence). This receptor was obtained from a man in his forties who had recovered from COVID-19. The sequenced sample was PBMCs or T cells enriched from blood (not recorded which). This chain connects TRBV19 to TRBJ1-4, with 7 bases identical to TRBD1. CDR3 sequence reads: CASSATGRGEKLFF. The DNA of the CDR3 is TGTGCCAGTAGTGCGACAGGGCGGGGCGAAAAACTGTTTTTT.